A single sample gave rise to the 31 T cell receptor beta chains below, sequenced in a study of T cell changes during pregnancy in multiple sclerosis. Sequenced by immunoSEQ multiplex PCR; TCRdb stores in-frame clones only, minus some. Here the sample spans about 70,000 clones, roughly 94% being singletons. The source was peripheral blood, collected after pregnancy. The receptors derive from a female donor with multiple sclerosis, enrolled in a pregnancy study.

This clone was observed a handful of times. The rearrangement links TRBV7-2 to TRBJ2-1; 8 bases fit TRBD2. CDR1 and CDR2 from the germline V gene are SGHTA and FQGNSA. The J segment lost 0 bases and the V segment lost 4 bases, leaving 5 bases of the junction unmatched. The CDR3 loop spans 16 amino acids. The chain's CDR3 is CASSSSGTSSYNEQFF. The CDR3 region has the DNA TGTGCCAGCAGCTCATCCGGGACTAGCTCCTACAATGAGCAGTTCTTC.

CDR3 DNA: TGTGCCAGCATTATTTCAGGGACAGGGTCGTATCAGCCCCAGCATTTT. It is translated as CASIISGTGSYQPQHF. The genes are TRBV6-4 and TRBJ1-5; TRBD1 matches at 9 bases. CDR1 MRHNA and CDR2 SNTAGT come from the germline V gene. The ends lost 7 bases at V and 5 bases at J; junction bases unmatched: 12. This CDR3 contains 16 residues.

The chain links TRBV18 to TRBJ2-1; 7 nucleotides line up with TRBD2. Germline loops: CDR1 KGHSH, CDR2 LQKENI. This CDR3 region has 19 residues. The ends lost 3 bases at V and 6 bases at J; junction bases unmatched: 20. Here the CDR3 DNA reads TGTGCCAGCTCACCGGGGGACTACTTAGTTAAAGGGCCCTCCAATGAGCAGTTCTTC. This codes for CASSPGDYLVKGPSNEQFF. Full variable domain (missing parts from reference TRBV18 and TRBJ2-1): NAGVMQNPRHLVRRRGQEARLRCSPMKGHSHVYWYRQLPEEGLKFMVYLQKENIIDESGMPKERFSAEFPKEGPSILRIQQVVRGDSAAYFCASSPGDYLVKGPSNEQFFGPGTRLTVL.

CDR3 residues: CASSFTSGYEQFF. The CDR3, as DNA: TGTGCCAGCAGCTTCACTAGCGGGTATGAGCAGTTCTTC. This chain joins TRBV7-9 and TRBJ2-1; 9 bases are a match to TRBD2. Germline V lookup: CDR1 SEHNR, CDR2 FQNEAQ (reference sequence). The CDR3 totals 13 residues. V shed 3 bases and J 8 bases; nucleotides not matched to a gene: 2.

The sample holds a few counts of this clone. The chain carries TRBV5-5 and TRBJ2-7; tentative D call: TRBD2 (6 bases). Germline-derived CDR1 and CDR2 are SGHKS and YYEKEE (reference sequence). The CDR3 has 17 amino acids. With 1 base removed from V and 3 bases from J, the gap between germline ends came to 20 bases. This chain's CDR3 is CASSLISGRSDYYEQYF. CDR3 sequence (DNA): TGTGCCAGCAGCTTGATATCAGGACGGTCGGACTACTACGAGCAGTACTTC.

The gene calls are TRBV10-3 and TRBJ1-1; D might be TRBD1 (6 bases). From germline, CDR1 is ENHRY and CDR2 SYGVKD. The CDR3 sequence is 13 residues long. The V gene lost 8 bases and the J gene lost 2 bases, with 12 bases spanning the gap. Here the CDR3 reads CAIGGQKNTEAFF. CDR3 in DNA: TGTGCCATCGGAGGACAGAAAAACACTGAAGCTTTCTTT.

CDR3 in amino acids: CASSPRGGSAISYEQYF. The CDR3 DNA sequence: TGTGCCAGCAGCCCTAGGGGCGGCAGCGCCATTTCCTACGAGCAGTACTTC. The chain has TRBV7-9 and TRBJ2-7, with TRBD1 as a possible D gene (5 bases). V was pared by 5 bases and J by 1 base, with 21 bases between. The CDR3 covers 17 residues. Germline V gives CDR1 SEHNR, CDR2 FQNEAQ (reference sequence).

J is TRBJ1-1 and V is TRBV10-3; 9 bases line up with TRBD1. Germline-derived CDR1 and CDR2 are ENHRY and SYGVKD. V was clipped by 4 bases and J by 1 base; unmatched bases: 4. The length of the CDR3 is 15 residues. For the CDR3, the DNA is TGTGCCATCAGTGGCAAACAGGGGGCGAACACTGAAGCTTTCTTT. Its translation is CAISGKQGANTEAFF.

This chain uses TRBV4-1 with TRBJ2-1; a possible D gene is TRBD2 (6 bases). Trimming cost V 0 bases and J 5 bases, with 17 bases left between them. This CDR3 region has 17 residues. Germline CDR1 reads MGHRA; CDR2 reads YSYEKL. CDR3 sequence (DNA): TGCGCCAGCAGCCAAGATAGAAGTACTTCGGGAGACAATGAGCAGTTCTTC. Its protein is CASSQDRSTSGDNEQFF.

This clone was counted a single time. The chain has TRBV6-5 and TRBJ2-7; 9 bases are shared with TRBD1. The CDR3 loop spans 15 amino acids. J gave up 2 bases and V 0 bases, and 2 bases lay outside the gene matches. From germline, CDR1 is MNHEY and CDR2 SVGAGI. As DNA, the CDR3 is TGTGCCAGCAGTTACTCGGGACAGGGAGCCTACGAGCAGTACTTC. Translating it yields CASSYSGQGAYEQYF.

The rearrangement joins TRBV6-6 to TRBJ1-1; 10 bases agree with TRBD1. Trimming at V came to 2 bases and at J to 4 bases, leaving 1 base not matched to a gene. The germline CDR1 and CDR2 sequences are MNHNY and SVGAGI (reference sequence). CDR3 length equals 14 residues. The CDR3 is CASSYRTGGTEAFF. Here the CDR3 DNA reads TGTGCCAGCAGTTACAGGACAGGGGGCACTGAAGCTTTCTTT.

V and J are TRBV10-3 and TRBJ2-1, with TRBD2 identical over 13 bases. This CDR3 spans 16 amino acids. The junction had 2 bases not matched to a gene; V was cut back by 0 bases and J by 6 bases. The germline V gene has CDR1 ENHRY and CDR2 SYGVKD. The CDR3 sequence is CAISESRTSGSNEQFF. As DNA, the CDR3 is TGTGCCATCAGTGAGTCAAGGACTAGCGGGAGCAATGAGCAGTTCTTC.

The V and J genes are TRBV6-1 and TRBJ2-7, with a weak D call TRBD1 (5 bases). Germline V gene sequence: CDR1 MNHNS, CDR2 SASEGT. Between the trimmed V and J ends, which lost 2 bases and 2 bases, there was a span of 7 bases. This CDR3 region has 13 residues. Here the CDR3 reads CASSEQGPYEQYF. In DNA form, the CDR3 reads TGTGCCAGCAGTGAACAGGGCCCCTACGAGCAGTACTTC.

This clone showed up just once. This chain uses TRBV19 with TRBJ2-3, with D perhaps matching TRBD2 (6 bases). The ends were cut back, 6 bases at V and 5 bases at J, with 6 bases in the middle. Germline values: CDR1 LNHDA, CDR2 SQIVND (reference sequence). The CDR3 totals 11 residues. CDR3 sequence reads: CASRGGDTQYF. In DNA form, the CDR3 reads TGTGCCAGTAGGGGGGGAGATACGCAGTATTTT.

The CDR3 sequence is CASSYTGMNTEAFF. The CDR3 region has the DNA TGTGCCAGCAGTTACACAGGGATGAACACTGAAGCTTTCTTT. J is TRBJ1-1 and V is TRBV27; TRBD1 might be the D (6 bases). V was trimmed by 4 bases and J by 0 bases, leaving 9 bases between them. The CDR3 extends over 14 amino acids. From germline, CDR1 is MNHEY and CDR2 SMNVEV (reference sequence).

CDR3: CASSLGRAGVFTGELFF. The CDR3 region has the DNA TGTGCCAGCAGCTTAGGACGGGCCGGGGTTTTTACCGGGGAGCTGTTTTTT. V gene TRBV13 combines with J gene TRBJ2-2, with a possible D match to TRBD2 (5 bases). The ends were cut back, 0 bases at V and 5 bases at J, with 16 bases in the middle. Per the germline V gene, CDR1 is PRHDT and CDR2 is FYEKMQ (reference sequence). This CDR3 contains 17 residues.

V usage is TRBV7-2 and J usage is TRBJ2-1, with a tentative D call TRBD2 (6 bases). The V gene's germline CDR1 is SGHTA and CDR2 FQGNSA. Trimming shortened V by 5 bases and J by 5 bases, and 16 bases separated the two germline ends. CDR3 length: 15 amino acids. The CDR3 sequence: CASSLMGGRDNEQFF. The DNA of the CDR3 is TGTGCCAGCAGCCTCATGGGGGGAAGGGACAATGAGCAGTTCTTC. The complete variable domain, with remaining parts taken from reference TRBV7-2 and TRBJ2-1, reads GAGVSQSPSNKVTEKGKDVELRCDPISGHTALYWYRQSLGQGLEFLIYFQGNSAPDKSGLPSDRFSAERTGGSVSTLTIQRTQQEDSAVYLCASSLMGGRDNEQFFGPGTRLTVL.

The rearrangement uses TRBV28 and TRBJ2-7; D is perhaps TRBD1 (6 bases). V lost 4 bases to trimming and J lost 4 bases, with 14 bases between them. The CDR3 totals 14 residues. Germline assignment: CDR1 MDHEN and CDR2 SYDVKM. The CDR3 reads CASSSSGTIYEQYF. The CDR3 DNA sequence: TGTGCCAGCAGTTCTTCCGGGACAATTTACGAGCAGTACTTC.

V gene TRBV28 combines with J gene TRBJ1-2; 8 bases fit TRBD1. Trimming removed 4 bases from V and 5 bases from J; junction bases left unmatched: 6. Germline CDR1 MDHEN, CDR2 SYDVKM. CDR3 length equals 14 residues. The CDR3 region has the DNA TGTGCCAGCAGTTCTGGACAGGGCGTTTATGGCTACACCTTC. Translating gives CASSSGQGVYGYTF.

The genes are TRBV5-1 and TRBJ2-2; TRBD2 matches 7 bases. Germline loops: CDR1 SGHRS, CDR2 YFSETQ. The V and J ends lost 1 base and 6 bases, in that order; junction bases with no gene match: 12. CDR3 length equals 17 residues. CDR3 nucleotide sequence: TGCGCCAGCAGCTTGTCCTCCCCTACTAGCGTGGCCGGGGAGCTGTTTTTT. This gives the protein CASSLSSPTSVAGELFF.

The chain recombines TRBV7-9 with TRBJ2-7; TRBD1 aligns across 11 bases. This CDR3 region has 15 residues. The V gene end was trimmed by 4 bases and the J gene end by 6 bases; junction bases not matched to a gene: 8. Germline assignment: CDR1 SEHNR and CDR2 FQNEAQ (reference sequence). CDR3 in amino acids: CASSSSPGTGGEQYF. The CDR3 DNA follows: TGTGCCAGCAGCTCCAGTCCCGGGACAGGGGGCGAGCAGTACTTC.

The gene calls are TRBV7-9 and TRBJ1-1; 8 positions agree with TRBD1. The CDR3 loop spans 13 amino acids. V trimming: 5 bases; J trimming: 5 bases; junction bases outside the gene matches: 4. Per the germline V gene, CDR1 is SEHNR and CDR2 is FQNEAQ (reference sequence). The CDR3: CASSRQGWTEAFF. In nucleotides, the CDR3 is TGTGCCAGCAGCCGACAGGGGTGGACTGAAGCTTTCTTT. Full variable domain (remainder filled in from reference TRBV7-9 and TRBJ1-1): DTGVSQNPRHKITKRGQNVTFRCDPISEHNRLYWYRQTLGQGPEFLTYFQNEAQLEKSRLLSDRFSAERPKGSFSTLEIQRTEQGDSAMYLCASSRQGWTEAFFGQGTRLTVV.

The J gene is TRBJ2-5, the V gene TRBV29-1; 8 bases align to TRBD2. V shed 5 bases and J 2 bases; nucleotides not matched to a gene: 7. The CDR3 sequence is 14 residues long. Per the germline V gene, CDR1 is SQVTM and CDR2 is ANQGSEA. DNA of the CDR3: TGCAGCGTTACTAGCGGAGGCAATCAAGAGACCCAGTACTTC. It codes for CSVTSGGNQETQYF.

This clone occurred once. The chain couples TRBV14 to TRBJ2-1; D remains ambiguous. The V gene's germline CDR1 is SGHDN and CDR2 FVKESK. V shed 1 base and J shed 6 bases, with 7 bases lying between them. The length of the CDR3 is 13 residues. Here the CDR3 reads CASSQGNSNEQFF. The CDR3 DNA is TGTGCCAGCAGCCAAGGAAACTCCAATGAGCAGTTCTTC.

The chain couples TRBV4-3 to TRBJ1-2; possible D gene TRBD1, 6 bases. Per germline, CDR1 LGHNA and CDR2 YSLEER. Trimming pared 1 base from V and 8 bases from J, leaving 14 bases between. The CDR3 has 14 residues. Here the CDR3 DNA reads TGCGCCAGCAGCCAAGGACAGGCTAGGGGAGGCTACACCTTC. Its protein is CASSQGQARGGYTF.

This chain connects TRBV13 to TRBJ2-1; TRBD2 aligns across 8 bases. V shed 3 bases, J shed 10 bases, and the junction held 11 bases outside the gene matches. Germline V gives CDR1 PRHDT, CDR2 FYEKMQ (reference sequence). The CDR3 runs to 15 residues. Here the CDR3 DNA reads TGTGCCAGCAGCTTTAACAGACTTAAGCGGGGGGAGCAGTTCTTC. Amino acid sequence: CASSFNRLKRGEQFF. Supplemented by reference TRBV13 and TRBJ2-1, the full variable domain reads AAGVIQSPRHLIKEKRETATLKCYPIPRHDTVYWYQQGPGQDPQFLISFYEKMQSDKGSIPDRFSAQQFSDYHSELNMSSLELGDSALYFCASSFNRLKRGEQFFGPGTRLTVL.

The CDR3 nucleotides are TGCGCCAGCAGCTTGGGTTGGGAGGCCTACGAGCAGTACTTC. Protein product: CASSLGWEAYEQYF. V gene TRBV5-1 combines with J gene TRBJ2-7; a possible D gene is TRBD2 (6 bases). This CDR3 has 14 residues. Between the trimmed V and J ends, which lost 0 bases and 2 bases, there was a span of 9 bases. The V gene's germline CDR1 is SGHRS and CDR2 YFSETQ. The full variable domain, with the rest looked up from reference TRBV5-1 and TRBJ2-7, is KAGVTQTPRYLIKTRGQQVTLSCSPISGHRSVSWYQQTPGQGLQFLFEYFSETQRNKGNFPGRFSGRQFSNSRSEMNVSTLELGDSALYLCASSLGWEAYEQYFGPGTRLTVT.

The chain uses TRBV2 and TRBJ1-5, with D possibly matching TRBD1 (5 bases). Germline V gene sequence: CDR1 SNHLY, CDR2 FYNNEI. Trimming left V 5 bases short and J 7 bases short, with 12 bases between. This CDR3 is built from 13 residues. CDR3 bases: TGTGCCAGCAGTCCTCAGGGTAGCCAGCCCCAGCATTTT. Translating gives CASSPQGSQPQHF.

V and J are TRBV7-2 and TRBJ1-2; a weak D match, TRBD1 (6 bases). CDR3 length: 13 amino acids. Germline lookup yields CDR1 SGHTA and CDR2 FQGNSA. V was trimmed by 4 bases and J by 4 bases, leaving 10 bases between them. The CDR3 DNA follows: TGTGCCAGCAGCTCCGACAGGACCTATGGCTACACCTTC. Amino acids: CASSSDRTYGYTF.

The J gene is TRBJ2-1, the V gene TRBV4-2, with D possibly being TRBD2 (6 bases). CDR3 length: 14 amino acids. The ends were cut back, 0 bases at V and 12 bases at J, with 15 bases in the middle. Germline loops: CDR1 LGHNA, CDR2 YNFKEQ. Written as DNA, the CDR3 is TGTGCCAGCAGCCAAGATGCACTAGCCTCGGGGCAGTTCTTC. Amino acids: CASSQDALASGQFF.

V and J are TRBV5-1 and TRBJ2-6; 10 positions match TRBD2. The V segment lost 5 bases and the J segment 2 bases; nucleotides outside the gene matches: 1. The length of the CDR3 is 15 residues. Germline CDR1 and CDR2: SGHRS and YFSETQ. The CDR3 DNA reads TGCGCCAGCAGTCTAGCGGGAGCTGGGGCCAACGTCCTGACTTTC. This sequence encodes CASSLAGAGANVLTF.